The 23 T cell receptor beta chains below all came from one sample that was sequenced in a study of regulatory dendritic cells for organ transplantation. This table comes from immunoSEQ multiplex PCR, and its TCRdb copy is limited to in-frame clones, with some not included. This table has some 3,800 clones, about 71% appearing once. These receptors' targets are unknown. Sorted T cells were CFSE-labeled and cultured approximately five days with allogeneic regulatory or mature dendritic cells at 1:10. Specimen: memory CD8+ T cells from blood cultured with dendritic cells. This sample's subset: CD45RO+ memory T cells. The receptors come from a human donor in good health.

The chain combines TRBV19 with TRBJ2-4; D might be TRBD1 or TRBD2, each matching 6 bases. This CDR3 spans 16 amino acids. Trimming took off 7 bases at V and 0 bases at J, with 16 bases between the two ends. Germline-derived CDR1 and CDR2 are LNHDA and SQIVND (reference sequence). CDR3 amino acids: CASTQLGGLAKNIQYF. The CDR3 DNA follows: TGTGCCAGTACCCAACTCGGGGGCCTAGCCAAAAACATTCAGTACTTC.

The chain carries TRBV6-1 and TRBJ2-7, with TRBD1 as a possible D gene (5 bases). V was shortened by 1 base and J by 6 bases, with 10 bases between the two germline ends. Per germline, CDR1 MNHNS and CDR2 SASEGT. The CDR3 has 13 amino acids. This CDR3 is CASSEDPRGEQYF. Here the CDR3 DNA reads TGTGCCAGCAGTGAAGATCCAAGGGGCGAGCAGTACTTC.

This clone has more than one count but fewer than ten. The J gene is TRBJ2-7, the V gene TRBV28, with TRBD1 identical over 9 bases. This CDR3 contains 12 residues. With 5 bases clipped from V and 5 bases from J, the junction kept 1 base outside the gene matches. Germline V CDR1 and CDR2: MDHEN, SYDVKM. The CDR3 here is CASSGTGNEQYF. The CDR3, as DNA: TGTGCCAGCAGTGGGACAGGGAACGAGCAGTACTTC.

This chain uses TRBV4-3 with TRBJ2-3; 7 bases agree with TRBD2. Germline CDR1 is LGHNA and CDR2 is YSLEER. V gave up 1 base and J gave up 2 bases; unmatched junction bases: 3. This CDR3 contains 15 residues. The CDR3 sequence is CASSQGEGHTDTQYF. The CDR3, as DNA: TGCGCCAGCAGCCAAGGGGAGGGCCACACAGATACGCAGTATTTT.

The CDR3 bases are TGTGCCAGCCTTCTAGGGGGGGACACAGATACGCAGTATTTT. Protein product: CASLLGGDTDTQYF. The J gene is TRBJ2-3, the V gene TRBV21-1; TRBD2, the table's D call, lacks a check against the DNA. TRBV21-1 is deemed a pseudogene. CDR3 length: 14 residues.

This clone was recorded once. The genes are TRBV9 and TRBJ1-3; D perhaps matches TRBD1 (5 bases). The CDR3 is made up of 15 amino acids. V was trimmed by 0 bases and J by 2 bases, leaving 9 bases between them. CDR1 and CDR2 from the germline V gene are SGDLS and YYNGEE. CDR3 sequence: CASSVGGSTGNTIYF. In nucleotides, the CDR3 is TGTGCCAGCAGCGTAGGGGGCAGCACTGGAAACACCATATATTTT. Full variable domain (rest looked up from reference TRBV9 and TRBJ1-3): DSGVTQTPKHLITATGQRVTLRCSPRSGDLSVYWYQQSLDQGLQFLIQYYNGEERAKGNILERFSAQQFPDLHSELNLSSLELGDSALYFCASSVGGSTGNTIYFGEGSWLTVV.

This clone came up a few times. CDR3 coding DNA: TGTGCCAGAGGAGGGGAAATCTCCTACGAGCAGTACTTC. Residues: CARGGEISYEQYF. V and J are TRBV2 and TRBJ2-7; D possibly corresponds to TRBD2 (6 bases). The V and J ends lost 9 bases and 0 bases respectively, with 12 bases between them. Per the germline V gene, CDR1 is SNHLY and CDR2 is FYNNEI. The CDR3 contains 13 residues.

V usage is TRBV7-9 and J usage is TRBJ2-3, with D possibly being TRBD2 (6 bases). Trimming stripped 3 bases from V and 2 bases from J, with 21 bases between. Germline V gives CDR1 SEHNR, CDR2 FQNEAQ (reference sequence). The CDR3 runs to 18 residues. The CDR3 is CASSFGSASDYYTDTQYF. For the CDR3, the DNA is TGTGCCAGCAGCTTCGGTTCGGCTAGCGATTATTACACAGATACGCAGTATTTT.

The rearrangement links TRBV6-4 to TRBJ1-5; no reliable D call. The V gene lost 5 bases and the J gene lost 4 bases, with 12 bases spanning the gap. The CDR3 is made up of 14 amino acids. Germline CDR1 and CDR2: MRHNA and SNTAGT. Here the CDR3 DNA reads TGTGCCAGCAGTCCGGCGGCGACGAATCAGCCCCAGCATTTT. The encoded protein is CASSPAATNQPQHF.

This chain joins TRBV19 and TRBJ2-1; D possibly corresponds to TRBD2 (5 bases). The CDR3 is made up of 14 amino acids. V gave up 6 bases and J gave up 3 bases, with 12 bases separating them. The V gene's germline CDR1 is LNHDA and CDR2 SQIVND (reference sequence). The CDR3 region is CASRRTVNYNEQFF. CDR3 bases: TGTGCCAGTAGACGGACTGTAAACTACAATGAGCAGTTCTTC.

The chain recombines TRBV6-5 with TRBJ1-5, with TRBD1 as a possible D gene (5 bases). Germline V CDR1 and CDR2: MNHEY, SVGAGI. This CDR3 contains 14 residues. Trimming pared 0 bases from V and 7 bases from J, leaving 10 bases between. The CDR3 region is CASSYSNGAQPQHF. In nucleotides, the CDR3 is TGTGCCAGCAGTTACTCGAATGGGGCACAGCCCCAGCATTTT.

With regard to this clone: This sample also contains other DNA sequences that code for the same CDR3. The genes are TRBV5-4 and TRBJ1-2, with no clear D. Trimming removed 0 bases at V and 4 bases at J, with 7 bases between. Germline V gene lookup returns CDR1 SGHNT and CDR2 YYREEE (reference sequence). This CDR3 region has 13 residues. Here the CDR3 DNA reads TGTGCCAGCAGCTTGGACAGAGGCTATGGCTACACCTTC. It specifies CASSLDRGYGYTF.

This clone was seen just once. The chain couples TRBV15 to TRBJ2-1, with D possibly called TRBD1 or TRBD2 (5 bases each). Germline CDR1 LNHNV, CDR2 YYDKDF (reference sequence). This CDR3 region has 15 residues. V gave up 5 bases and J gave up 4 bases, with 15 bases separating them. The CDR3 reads CATSPSRDGYNEQFF. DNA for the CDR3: TGTGCCACCAGCCCGAGCCGGGACGGATACAATGAGCAGTTCTTC. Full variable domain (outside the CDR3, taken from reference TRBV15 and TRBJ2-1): DAMVIQNPRYQVTQFGKPVTLSCSQTLNHNVMYWYQQKSSQAPKLLFHYYDKDFNNEADTPDNFQSRRPNTSFCFLDIRSPGLGDTAMYLCATSPSRDGYNEQFFGPGTRLTVL.

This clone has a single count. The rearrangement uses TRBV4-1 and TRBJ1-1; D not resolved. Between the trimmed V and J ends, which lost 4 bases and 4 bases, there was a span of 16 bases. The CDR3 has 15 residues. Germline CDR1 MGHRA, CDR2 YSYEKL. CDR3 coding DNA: TGCGCCAGCAGCCTTTACACCCGATCGGGCACTGAAGCTTTCTTT. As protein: CASSLYTRSGTEAFF.

The CDR3 bases are TGTGCCTGGAGCGGGGGCAGGGGCGGGGAGCTGTTTTTT. Protein: CAWSGGRGGELFF. The rearrangement uses TRBV30 and TRBJ2-2, with D possibly called TRBD1 or TRBD2 (6 bases each). The CDR3 runs to 13 residues. Germline assignment: CDR1 GTSNPN and CDR2 SVGIG (reference sequence). The V end lost 3 bases, the J end lost 7 bases, and 12 bases lay between the germline ends.

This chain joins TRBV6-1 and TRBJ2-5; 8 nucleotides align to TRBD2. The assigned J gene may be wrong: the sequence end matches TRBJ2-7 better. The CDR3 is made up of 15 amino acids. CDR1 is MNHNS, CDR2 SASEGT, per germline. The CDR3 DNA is TGTGCCAGCAGGGCCGAAAGCGGGAGCTCCTACGAGCAGTACTTC. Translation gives CASRAESGSSYEQYF.

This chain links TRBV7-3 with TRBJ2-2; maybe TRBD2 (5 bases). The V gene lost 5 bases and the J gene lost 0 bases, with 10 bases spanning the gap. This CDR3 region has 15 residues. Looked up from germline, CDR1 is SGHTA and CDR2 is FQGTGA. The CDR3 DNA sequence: TGTGCCAGCAGCCCCGGACTGACGAACACCGGGGAGCTGTTTTTT. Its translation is CASSPGLTNTGELFF.

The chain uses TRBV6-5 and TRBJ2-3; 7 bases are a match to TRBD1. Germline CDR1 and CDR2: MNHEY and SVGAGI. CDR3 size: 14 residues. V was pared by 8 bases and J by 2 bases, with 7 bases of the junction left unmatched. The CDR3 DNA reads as TGTGCCAGCGGCCCGGGACAGTACACAGATACGCAGTATTTT. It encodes CASGPGQYTDTQYF.

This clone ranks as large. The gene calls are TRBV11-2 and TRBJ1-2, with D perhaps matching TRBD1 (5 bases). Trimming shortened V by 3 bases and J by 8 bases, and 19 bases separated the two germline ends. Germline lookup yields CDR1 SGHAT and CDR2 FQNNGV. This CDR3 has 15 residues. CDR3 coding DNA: TGTGCCAGCAGCTTCGCCTCGGGACTCCTCGTGGGCTACACCTTC. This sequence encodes CASSFASGLLVGYTF.

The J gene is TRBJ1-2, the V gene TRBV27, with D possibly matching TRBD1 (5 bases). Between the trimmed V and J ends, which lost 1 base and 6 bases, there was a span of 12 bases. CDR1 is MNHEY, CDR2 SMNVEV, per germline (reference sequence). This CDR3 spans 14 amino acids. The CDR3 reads CASSLFGGTDGYTF. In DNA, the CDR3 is TGTGCCAGCAGTTTATTTGGGGGGACGGATGGCTACACCTTC.

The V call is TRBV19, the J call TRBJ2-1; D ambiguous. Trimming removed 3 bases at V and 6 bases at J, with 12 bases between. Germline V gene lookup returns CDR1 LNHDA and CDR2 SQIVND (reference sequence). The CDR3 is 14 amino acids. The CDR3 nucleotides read TGTGCCAGTAGTATGGGATTAGGAACCAATGAGCAGTTCTTC. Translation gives CASSMGLGTNEQFF.

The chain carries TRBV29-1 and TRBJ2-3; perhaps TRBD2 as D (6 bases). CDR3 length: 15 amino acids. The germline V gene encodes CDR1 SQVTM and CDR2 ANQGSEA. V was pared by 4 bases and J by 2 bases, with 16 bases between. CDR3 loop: CSVVYHGGTTDTQYF. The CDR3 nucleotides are TGCAGCGTTGTTTACCATGGCGGGACCACAGATACGCAGTATTTT.

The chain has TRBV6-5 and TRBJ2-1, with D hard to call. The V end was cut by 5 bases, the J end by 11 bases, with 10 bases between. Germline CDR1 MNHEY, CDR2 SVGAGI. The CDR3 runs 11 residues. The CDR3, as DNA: TGTGCCAGCAGTGAACAGAATCAGCAGTTCTTC. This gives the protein CASSEQNQQFF.